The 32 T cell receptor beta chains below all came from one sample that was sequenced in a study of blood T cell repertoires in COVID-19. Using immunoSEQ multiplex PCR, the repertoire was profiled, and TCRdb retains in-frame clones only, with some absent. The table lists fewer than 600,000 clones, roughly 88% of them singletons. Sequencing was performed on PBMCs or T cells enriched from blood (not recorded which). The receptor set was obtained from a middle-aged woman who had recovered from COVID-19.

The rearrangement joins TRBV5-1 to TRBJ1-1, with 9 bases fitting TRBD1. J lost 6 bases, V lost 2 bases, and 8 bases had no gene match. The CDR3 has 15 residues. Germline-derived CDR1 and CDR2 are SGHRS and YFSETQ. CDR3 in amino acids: CASSFGDRDMSEAFF. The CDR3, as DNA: TGCGCCAGCAGCTTTGGGGACAGGGATATGTCTGAAGCTTTCTTT.

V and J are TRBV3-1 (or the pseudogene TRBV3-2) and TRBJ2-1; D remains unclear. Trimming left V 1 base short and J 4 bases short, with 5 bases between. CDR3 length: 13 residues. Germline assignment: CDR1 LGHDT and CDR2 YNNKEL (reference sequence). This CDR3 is CASSQGRYNEQFF. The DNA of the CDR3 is TGTGCCAGCAGCCAAGGTCGGTACAATGAGCAGTTCTTC.

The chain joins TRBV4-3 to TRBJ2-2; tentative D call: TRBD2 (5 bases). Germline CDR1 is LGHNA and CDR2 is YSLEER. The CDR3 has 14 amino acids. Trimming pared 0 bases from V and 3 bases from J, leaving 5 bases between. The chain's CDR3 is CASSQEDYTGELFF. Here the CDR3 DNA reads TGCGCCAGCAGCCAAGAGGACTACACCGGGGAGCTGTTTTTT.

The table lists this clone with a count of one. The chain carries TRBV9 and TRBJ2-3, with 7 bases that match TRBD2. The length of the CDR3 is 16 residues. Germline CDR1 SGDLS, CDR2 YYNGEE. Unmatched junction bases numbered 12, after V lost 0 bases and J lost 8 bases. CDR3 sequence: CASSVEGRALLGTQYF. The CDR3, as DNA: TGTGCCAGCAGCGTAGAAGGGAGGGCGCTTCTGGGTACGCAGTATTTT.

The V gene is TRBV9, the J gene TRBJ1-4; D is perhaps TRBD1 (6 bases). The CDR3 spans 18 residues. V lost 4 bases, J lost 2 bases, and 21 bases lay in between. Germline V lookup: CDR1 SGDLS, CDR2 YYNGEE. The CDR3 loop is CASSSIANRDGTNEKLFF. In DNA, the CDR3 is TGTGCCAGCAGCTCCATAGCTAACAGGGATGGTACTAATGAAAAACTGTTTTTT.

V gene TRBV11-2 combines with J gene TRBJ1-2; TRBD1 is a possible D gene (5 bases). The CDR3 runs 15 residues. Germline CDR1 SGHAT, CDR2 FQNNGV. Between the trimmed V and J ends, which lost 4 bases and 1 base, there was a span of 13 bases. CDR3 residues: CASSYTGGYNYGYTF. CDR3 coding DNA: TGTGCCAGCAGCTACACAGGCGGATATAACTATGGCTACACCTTC.

The CDR3 sequence: CASSGTHTQYF. CDR3 coding DNA: TGTGCCAGCAGCGGGACACATACGCAGTATTTT. V gene TRBV5-6 combines with J gene TRBJ2-3; tentatively, D is TRBD1 (6 bases). The germline V gene has CDR1 SGHDT and CDR2 YYEEEE. With 4 bases removed from V and 7 bases from J, the gap between germline ends came to 7 bases. This CDR3 contains 11 residues.

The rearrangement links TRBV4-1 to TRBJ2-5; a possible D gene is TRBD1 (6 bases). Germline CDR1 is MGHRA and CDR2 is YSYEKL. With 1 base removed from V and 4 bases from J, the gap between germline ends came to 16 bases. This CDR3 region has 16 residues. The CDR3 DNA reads TGCGCCAGCAGCCAAGTGGGTCAGGGGAGATCAGAGACCCAGTACTTC. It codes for CASSQVGQGRSETQYF.

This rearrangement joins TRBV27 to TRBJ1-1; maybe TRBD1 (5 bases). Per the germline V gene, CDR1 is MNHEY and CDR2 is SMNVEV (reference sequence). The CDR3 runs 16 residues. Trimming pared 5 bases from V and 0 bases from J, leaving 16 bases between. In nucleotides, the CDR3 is TGTGCCAGCAGTATGCAATGGCAGGGCCTGAACACTGAAGCTTTCTTT. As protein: CASSMQWQGLNTEAFF.

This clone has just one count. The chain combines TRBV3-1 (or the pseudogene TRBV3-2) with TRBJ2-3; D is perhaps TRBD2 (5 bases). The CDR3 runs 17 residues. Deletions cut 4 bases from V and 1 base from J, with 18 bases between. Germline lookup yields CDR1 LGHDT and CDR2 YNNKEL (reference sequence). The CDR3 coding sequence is TGTGCCAGCAGCCCACTCCCCCGGGGTCAGGGCACAGATACGCAGTATTTT. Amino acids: CASSPLPRGQGTDTQYF.

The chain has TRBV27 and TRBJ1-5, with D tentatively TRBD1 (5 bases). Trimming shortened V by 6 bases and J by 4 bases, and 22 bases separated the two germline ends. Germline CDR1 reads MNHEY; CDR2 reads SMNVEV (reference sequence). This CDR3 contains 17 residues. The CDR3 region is CASSPQSQGSGNQPQHF. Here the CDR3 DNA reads TGTGCCAGCAGCCCCCAGTCCCAGGGCTCGGGTAATCAGCCCCAGCATTTT.

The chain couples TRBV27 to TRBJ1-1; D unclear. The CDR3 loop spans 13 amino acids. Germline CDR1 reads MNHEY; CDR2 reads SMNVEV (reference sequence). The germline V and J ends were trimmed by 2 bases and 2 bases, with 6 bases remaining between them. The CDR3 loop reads CASSLEKNTEAFF. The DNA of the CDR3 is TGTGCCAGCAGTTTAGAGAAAAACACTGAAGCTTTCTTT.

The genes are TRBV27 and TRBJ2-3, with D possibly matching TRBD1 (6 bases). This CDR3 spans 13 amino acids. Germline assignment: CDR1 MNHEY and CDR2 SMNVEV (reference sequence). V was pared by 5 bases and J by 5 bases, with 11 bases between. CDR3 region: CASSPKDRDTQYF. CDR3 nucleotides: TGTGCCAGCAGTCCCAAGGACAGAGATACGCAGTATTTT.

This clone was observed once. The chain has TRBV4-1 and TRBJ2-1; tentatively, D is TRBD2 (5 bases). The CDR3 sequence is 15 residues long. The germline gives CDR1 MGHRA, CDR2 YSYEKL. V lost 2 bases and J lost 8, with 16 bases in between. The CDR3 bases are TGCGCCAGCAGCCAAACCCAAAAGCCCGGGGATGAGCAGTTCTTC. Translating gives CASSQTQKPGDEQFF.

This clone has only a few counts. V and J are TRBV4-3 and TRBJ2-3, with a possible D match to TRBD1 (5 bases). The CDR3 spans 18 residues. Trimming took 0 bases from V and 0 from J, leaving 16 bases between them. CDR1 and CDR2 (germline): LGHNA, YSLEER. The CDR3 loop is CASSQDLGDSASTDTQYF. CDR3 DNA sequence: TGCGCCAGCAGCCAAGATCTCGGAGACAGCGCTAGCACAGATACGCAGTATTTT.

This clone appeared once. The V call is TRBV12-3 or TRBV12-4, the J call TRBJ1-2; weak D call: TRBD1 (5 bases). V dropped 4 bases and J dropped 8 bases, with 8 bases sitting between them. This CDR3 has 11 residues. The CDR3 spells CASSSRGGYTF. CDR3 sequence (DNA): TGTGCCAGCAGTTCGCGGGGGGGCTACACCTTC.

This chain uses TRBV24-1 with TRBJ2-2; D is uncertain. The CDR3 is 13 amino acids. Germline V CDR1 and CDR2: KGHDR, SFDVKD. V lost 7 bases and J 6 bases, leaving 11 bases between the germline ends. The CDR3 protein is CATRSTLAGELFF. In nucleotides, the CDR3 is TGTGCCACCAGGTCGACTTTAGCCGGGGAGCTGTTTTTT.

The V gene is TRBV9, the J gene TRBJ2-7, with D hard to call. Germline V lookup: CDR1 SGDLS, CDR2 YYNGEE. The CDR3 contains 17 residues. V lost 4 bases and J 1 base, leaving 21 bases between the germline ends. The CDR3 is CASSHPPPGLSSYEQYF. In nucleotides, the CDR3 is TGTGCCAGCAGCCACCCCCCCCCAGGTTTGTCGTCCTACGAGCAGTACTTC. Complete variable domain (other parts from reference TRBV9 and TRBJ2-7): DSGVTQTPKHLITATGQRVTLRCSPRSGDLSVYWYQQSLDQGLQFLIQYYNGEERAKGNILERFSAQQFPDLHSELNLSSLELGDSALYFCASSHPPPGLSSYEQYFGPGTRLTVT.

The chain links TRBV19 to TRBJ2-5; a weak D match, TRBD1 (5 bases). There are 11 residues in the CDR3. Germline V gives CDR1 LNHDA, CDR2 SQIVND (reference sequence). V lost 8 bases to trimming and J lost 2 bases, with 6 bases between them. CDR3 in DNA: TGTGCCAGTCAGGGTCAAGAGACCCAGTACTTC. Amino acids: CASQGQETQYF.

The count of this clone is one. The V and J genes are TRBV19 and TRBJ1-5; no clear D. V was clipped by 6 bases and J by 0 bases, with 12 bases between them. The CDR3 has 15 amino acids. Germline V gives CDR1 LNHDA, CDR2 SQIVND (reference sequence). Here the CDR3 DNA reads TGTGCCAGTAGGGGCCAGTTGTATAGCAATCAGCCCCAGCATTTT. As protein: CASRGQLYSNQPQHF.

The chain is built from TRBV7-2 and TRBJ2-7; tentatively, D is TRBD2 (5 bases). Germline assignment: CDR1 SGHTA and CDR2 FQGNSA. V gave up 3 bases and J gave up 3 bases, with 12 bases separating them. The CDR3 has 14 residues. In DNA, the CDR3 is TGTGCCAGCAGCTTCGTCGGAGGCGGCTACGAGCAGTACTTC. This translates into CASSFVGGGYEQYF. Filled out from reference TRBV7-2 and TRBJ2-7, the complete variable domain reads GAGVSQSPSNKVTEKGKDVELRCDPISGHTALYWYRQSLGQGLEFLIYFQGNSAPDKSGLPSDRFSAERTGGSVSTLTIQRTQQEDSAVYLCASSFVGGGYEQYFGPGTRLTVT.

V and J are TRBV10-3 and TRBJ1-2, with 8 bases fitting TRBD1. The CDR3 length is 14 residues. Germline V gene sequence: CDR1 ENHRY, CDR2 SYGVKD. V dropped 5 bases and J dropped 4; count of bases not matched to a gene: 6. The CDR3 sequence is CAISLQGAGYGYTF. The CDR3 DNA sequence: TGTGCCATCAGTTTGCAGGGGGCTGGCTATGGCTACACCTTC.

The CDR3 sequence is CASSTGTTYNSPLHF. The CDR3 DNA reads TGTGCCAGTAGTACCGGGACAACCTATAATTCACCCCTCCACTTT. This chain links TRBV19 with TRBJ1-6, with a weak D call TRBD1 (6 bases). The V end lost 4 bases, the J end lost 2 bases, and 9 bases lay between the germline ends. The germline V gene has CDR1 LNHDA and CDR2 SQIVND (reference sequence). CDR3 length: 15 amino acids. The variable domain in full, completed from reference TRBV19 and TRBJ1-6, reads DGGITQSPKYLFRKEGQNVTLSCEQNLNHDAMYWYRQDPGQGLRLIYYSQIVNDFQKGDIAEGYSVSREKKESFPLTVTSAQKNPTAFYLCASSTGTTYNSPLHFGNGTRLTVT.

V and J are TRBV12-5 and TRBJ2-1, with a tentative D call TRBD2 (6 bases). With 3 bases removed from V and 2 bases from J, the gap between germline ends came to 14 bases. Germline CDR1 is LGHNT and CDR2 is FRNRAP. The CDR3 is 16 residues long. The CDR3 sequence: CASGFHQSGAYNEQFF. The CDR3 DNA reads TGTGCTAGTGGTTTCCACCAATCGGGAGCCTACAATGAGCAGTTCTTC.

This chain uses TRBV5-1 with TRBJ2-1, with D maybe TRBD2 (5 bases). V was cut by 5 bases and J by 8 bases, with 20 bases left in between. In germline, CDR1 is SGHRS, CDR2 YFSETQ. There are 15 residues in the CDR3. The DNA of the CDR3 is TGCGCCAGCAGAAAATTCCTTGAGGGCCTCGATGAGCAGTTCTTC. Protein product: CASRKFLEGLDEQFF.

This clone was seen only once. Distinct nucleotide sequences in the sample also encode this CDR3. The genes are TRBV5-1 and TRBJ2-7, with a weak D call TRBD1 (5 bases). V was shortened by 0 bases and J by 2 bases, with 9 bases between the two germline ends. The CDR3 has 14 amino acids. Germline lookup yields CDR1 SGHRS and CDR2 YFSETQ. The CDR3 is CASSLGDRAYEQYF. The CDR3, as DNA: TGCGCCAGCAGCTTGGGAGACAGAGCCTACGAGCAGTACTTC.

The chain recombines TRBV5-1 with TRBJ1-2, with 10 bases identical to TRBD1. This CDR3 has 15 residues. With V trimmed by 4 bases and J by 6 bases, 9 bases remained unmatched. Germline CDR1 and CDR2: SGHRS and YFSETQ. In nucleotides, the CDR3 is TGCGCCAGCAGCCCCATCCCCGGGACAGGGGATGGCTACACCTTC. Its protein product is CASSPIPGTGDGYTF. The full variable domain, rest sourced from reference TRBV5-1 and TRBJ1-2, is KAGVTQTPRYLIKTRGQQVTLSCSPISGHRSVSWYQQTPGQGLQFLFEYFSETQRNKGNFPGRFSGRQFSNSRSEMNVSTLELGDSALYLCASSPIPGTGDGYTFGSGTRLTVV.

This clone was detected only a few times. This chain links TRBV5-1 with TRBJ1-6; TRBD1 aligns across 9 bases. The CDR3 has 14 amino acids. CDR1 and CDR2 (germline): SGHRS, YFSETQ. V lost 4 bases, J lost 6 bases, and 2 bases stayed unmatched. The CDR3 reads CASSLDRGNSPLHF. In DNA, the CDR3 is TGCGCCAGCAGCCTGGACAGGGGTAATTCACCCCTCCACTTT.

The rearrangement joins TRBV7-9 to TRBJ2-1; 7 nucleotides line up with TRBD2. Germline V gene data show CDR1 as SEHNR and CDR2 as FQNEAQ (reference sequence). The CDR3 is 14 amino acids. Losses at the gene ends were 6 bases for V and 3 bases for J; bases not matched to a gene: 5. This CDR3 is CASRSLADYNEQFF. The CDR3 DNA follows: TGTGCCAGCAGATCGCTAGCGGACTACAATGAGCAGTTCTTC.

The DNA of the CDR3 is TGTGCCAGTAGTATTCCCCTAAATCAGCCCCAGCATTTT. Translation: CASSIPLNQPQHF. The V gene is TRBV19, the J gene TRBJ1-5; no clear D. Trimming pared 3 bases from V and 4 bases from J, leaving 7 bases between. The CDR3 is 13 residues long. In germline, CDR1 is LNHDA, CDR2 SQIVND (reference sequence).

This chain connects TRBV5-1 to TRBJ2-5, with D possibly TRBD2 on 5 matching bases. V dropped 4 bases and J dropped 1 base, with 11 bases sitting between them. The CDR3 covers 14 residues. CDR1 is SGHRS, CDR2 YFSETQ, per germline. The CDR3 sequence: CASSIPGIQETQYF. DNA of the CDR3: TGCGCCAGCAGCATACCCGGGATCCAAGAGACCCAGTACTTC.

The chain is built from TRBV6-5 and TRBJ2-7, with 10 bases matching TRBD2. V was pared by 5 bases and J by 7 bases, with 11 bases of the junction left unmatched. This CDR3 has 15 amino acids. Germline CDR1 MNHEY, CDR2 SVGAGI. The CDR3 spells CASSQQSGRAQEQYF. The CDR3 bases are TGTGCCAGCAGTCAGCAGAGCGGGAGGGCCCAAGAGCAGTACTTC.